The clone carrying this T cell receptor beta chain came up once. Its specificity is not known. The study pooled second doses at about 4 or about 12 weeks. The CDR3 runs 14 residues. Trimming took 5 bases from V and 6 from J, leaving 16 bases between them. The germline gives CDR1 SGHVS, CDR2 FQNEAQ. The data originate from a study of T cell responses to AZD1222 COVID-19 vaccine. Broader study findings: Following two doses of AZD1222, Spike-specific TCR breadth and depth rose. Repertoire collection took place solely once the T cell response had peaked. It should be noted that donors were predominantly white British and more often female, and clonal diversity was possibly underestimated.

Clones were read by immunoSEQ multiplex PCR, and TCRdb kept only the in-frame ones, dropping some. The sample lists tens of thousands of clones, 80% seen once, with around an eighth in the top ten. This specimen consisted of peripheral blood, obtained 28 days after the second AZD1222 dose. V gene TRBV7-8 combines with J gene TRBJ1-2, with D possibly matching TRBD1 (5 bases). The receptor's source is an adult who received the AZD1222 COVID-19 vaccine. CDR3 sequence: CASSAIQGRDGYTF. The DNA for the CDR3 is TGTGCCAGCAGCGCAATTCAGGGCAGGGATGGCTACACCTTC.